This record covers a single TCR beta chain. Trimming removed 5 bases from V and 0 bases from J, with 11 bases in between. Germline V gene sequence: CDR1 LGHNA, CDR2 YSLEER. The CDR3 covers 16 residues. These data are taken from a study of blood T cells in healthy people across ages. A second PCR of 7 to 11 cycles used a sample-barcoded 5' primer and a J-beta primer mix. MiXCR, applied by TCRdb to the 5' RACE reads, yields one record per CDR3 protein. Among about 2 million distinct CDR3 sequences listed, less than 50% were seen once. The receptor was isolated from a woman aged 35 to 49 in good health. The specimen sequenced was blood. The chain employs TRBV4-3 and TRBJ2-6; no clear D gene. The CDR3 spells CASSSYSASGANVLTF. CDR3 sequence (DNA): TGCGCCAGCAGCTCATACAGCGCCTCTGGGGCCAACGTCCTGACTTTC.